Sequencing of this T cell receptor (beta chain) was carried out in a study of somatic mutations in cytotoxic T cells in rheumatoid arthritis. On the study more broadly: Blood (30 ml EDTA) from each patient was taken right after diagnosis, before any treatment. Nearly 100% purity was obtained when some V beta antibody-stained T-cell populations were flow-sorted; these included V beta1+ cells sequenced for TCRB.

The study, taken as a whole, reports: Among patients with rheumatoid arthritis, but not healthy controls, CD8+ clonality increased with age.

Profiling relied on immunoSEQ multiplex PCR, and the TCRdb table lists in-frame clones only, not all of them. The sample has 13,000 or so clones; around 72% are singletons. As concerns this clone: The antigen is not known.

V dropped 5 bases and J dropped 5 bases, with 4 bases sitting between them. The CDR3 totals 11 residues. The V gene's germline CDR1 is LNHNV and CDR2 YYDKDF (reference sequence). The chain carries TRBV15 and TRBJ2-1; D gene uncertain. Source material: CD8+ T cells sorted from blood. This receptor was taken from an adult with rheumatoid arthritis. The CDR3 nucleotides are TGTGCCACCAGCGGTAACAATGAGCAGTTCTTC. Protein product: CATSGNNEQFF.